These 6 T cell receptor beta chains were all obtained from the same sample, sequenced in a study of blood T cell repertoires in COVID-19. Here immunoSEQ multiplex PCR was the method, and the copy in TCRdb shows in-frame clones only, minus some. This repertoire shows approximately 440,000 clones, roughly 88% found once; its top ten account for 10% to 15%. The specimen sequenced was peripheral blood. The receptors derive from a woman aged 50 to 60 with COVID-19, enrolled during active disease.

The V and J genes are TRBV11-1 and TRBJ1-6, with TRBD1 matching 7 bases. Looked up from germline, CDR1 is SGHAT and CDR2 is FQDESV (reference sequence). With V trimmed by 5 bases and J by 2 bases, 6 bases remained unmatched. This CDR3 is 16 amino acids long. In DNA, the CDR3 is TGTGCCAGCAGCCCCCAGGGGGTGGCCTATAATTCACCCCTCCACTTT. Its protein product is CASSPQGVAYNSPLHF.

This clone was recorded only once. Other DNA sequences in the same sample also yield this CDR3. Written as DNA, the CDR3 is TGTGCCAGCAGCTTAGACTCCAGCCAAGAGACCCAGTACTTC. This encodes CASSLDSSQETQYF. The chain is built from TRBV11-3 and TRBJ2-5; no reliable D call. The CDR3 consists of 14 residues. Germline CDR1 SGHNT, CDR2 YENEEA. V was trimmed by 0 bases and J by 1 base, leaving 6 bases between them. The complete variable domain, with remaining parts taken from reference TRBV11-3 and TRBJ2-5, reads EAGVVQSPRYKIIEKKQPVAFWCNPISGHNTLYWYLQNLGQGPELLIRYENEEAVDDSQLPKDRFSAERLKGVDSTLKIQPAELGDSAVYLCASSLDSSQETQYFGPGTRLLVL.

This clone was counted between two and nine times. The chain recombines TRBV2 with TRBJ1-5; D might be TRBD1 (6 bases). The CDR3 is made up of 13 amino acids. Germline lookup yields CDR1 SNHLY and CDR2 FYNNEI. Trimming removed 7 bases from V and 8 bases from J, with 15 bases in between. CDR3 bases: TGTGCCAGCATCCGGGAGGAGGGGGAGCCCCAGCATTTT. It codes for CASIREEGEPQHF.

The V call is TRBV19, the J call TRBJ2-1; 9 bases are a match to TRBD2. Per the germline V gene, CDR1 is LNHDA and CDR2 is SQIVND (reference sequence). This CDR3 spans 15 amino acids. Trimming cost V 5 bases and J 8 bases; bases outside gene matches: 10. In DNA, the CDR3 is TGTGCCAGTAGTCAACAGCGGGGGGCCGGGGATGAGCAGTTCTTC. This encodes CASSQQRGAGDEQFF.

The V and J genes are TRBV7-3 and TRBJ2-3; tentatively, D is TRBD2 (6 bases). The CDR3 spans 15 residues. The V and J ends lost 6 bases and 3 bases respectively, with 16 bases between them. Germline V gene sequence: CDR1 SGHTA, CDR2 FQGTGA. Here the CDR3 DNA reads TGTGCCAGCAGACTACGGGGGTTCCTAACAGATACGCAGTATTTT. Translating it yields CASRLRGFLTDTQYF.

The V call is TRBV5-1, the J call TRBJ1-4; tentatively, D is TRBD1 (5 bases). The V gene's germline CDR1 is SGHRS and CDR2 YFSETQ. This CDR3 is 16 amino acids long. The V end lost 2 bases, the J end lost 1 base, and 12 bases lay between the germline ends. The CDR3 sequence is CASSFLGAQTNEKLFF. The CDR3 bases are TGCGCCAGCAGCTTTCTTGGGGCGCAAACTAATGAAAAACTGTTTTTT. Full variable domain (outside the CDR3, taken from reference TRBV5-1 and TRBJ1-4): KAGVTQTPRYLIKTRGQQVTLSCSPISGHRSVSWYQQTPGQGLQFLFEYFSETQRNKGNFPGRFSGRQFSNSRSEMNVSTLELGDSALYLCASSFLGAQTNEKLFFGSGTQLSVL.